Shown below are 29 T cell receptor beta chains from a single sample sequenced in a study of blood T cell repertoires in COVID-19. Produced via immunoSEQ multiplex PCR; TCRdb's table is partial and in-frame only. The sample lists fewer than 200,000 clones, 85% to 90% seen once, with roughly an eighth in the top ten. Specimen: peripheral blood. All receptors derive from a woman aged 70-85 years with COVID-19, enrolled during active disease.

The rearrangement links TRBV6-2 or TRBV6-3 to TRBJ2-7; the match to TRBD1 covers 9 bases. CDR3 length: 15 amino acids. CDR1 and CDR2 from the germline V gene are MNHEY and SVGEGT. V shed 5 bases, J shed 4 bases, and the junction held 9 bases outside the gene matches. The CDR3 spells CASSITGGGGYEQYF. The DNA of the CDR3 is TGTGCCAGCAGTATAACAGGGGGCGGAGGATACGAGCAGTACTTC.

CDR3 coding DNA: TGCGCCAGCAGCCTGGGGACAGGTGTTATAGACATTCAGTACTTC. Translated: CASSLGTGVIDIQYF. The chain combines TRBV5-1 with TRBJ2-4; 8 bases line up with TRBD1. V was clipped by 4 bases and J by 8 bases; unmatched bases: 11. Per germline, CDR1 SGHRS and CDR2 YFSETQ. The CDR3 runs 15 residues. Looking up the rest from reference TRBV5-1 and TRBJ2-4 gives the full variable domain: KAGVTQTPRYLIKTRGQQVTLSCSPISGHRSVSWYQQTPGQGLQFLFEYFSETQRNKGNFPGRFSGRQFSNSRSEMNVSTLELGDSALYLCASSLGTGVIDIQYFGAGTRLSVL.

This clone was found a few times. V usage is TRBV28 and J usage is TRBJ1-4; D remains ambiguous. Trimming stripped 2 bases from V and 4 bases from J, with 14 bases between. Germline values: CDR1 MDHEN, CDR2 SYDVKM. The CDR3 is made up of 16 amino acids. The CDR3 region is CASSLARDLYNEKLFF. The CDR3 DNA is TGTGCCAGCAGTTTAGCCAGAGACTTATATAATGAAAAACTGTTTTTT.

The V call is TRBV9, the J call TRBJ1-2, with D uncertain. The CDR3 contains 15 residues. Germline V gives CDR1 SGDLS, CDR2 YYNGEE. With 0 bases removed from V and 5 bases from J, the gap between germline ends came to 14 bases. The CDR3 sequence is CASSVGSVPFYGYTF. CDR3 in DNA: TGTGCCAGCAGCGTAGGGTCAGTCCCGTTTTATGGCTACACCTTC.

The chain recombines TRBV27 with TRBJ2-5; 7 nucleotides agree with TRBD1. Germline-derived CDR1 and CDR2 are MNHEY and SMNVEV (reference sequence). CDR3 length: 13 residues. J gave up 5 bases and V 10 bases, and 10 bases lay outside the gene matches. In nucleotides, the CDR3 is TGTGCCAAAAAGGGGGCGACCAGTGAGACCCAGTACTTC. This translates into CAKKGATSETQYF.

The CDR3 nucleotides are TGTGCCAGCAGCCAAGGCGGGCGGGATAATTCACCCCTCCACTTT. Protein sequence: CASSQGGRDNSPLHF. The chain uses TRBV3-1 (or the pseudogene TRBV3-2) and TRBJ1-6; no clear D. Germline V lookup: CDR1 LGHDT, CDR2 YNNKEL (reference sequence). The V gene lost 1 base and the J gene lost 5 bases, with 9 bases spanning the gap. The length of the CDR3 is 15 residues.

V usage is TRBV9 and J usage is TRBJ2-7; the match to TRBD1 covers 10 bases. The junction had 7 bases not matched to a gene; V was cut back by 4 bases and J by 3 bases. The CDR3 totals 15 residues. Germline V gene lookup returns CDR1 SGDLS and CDR2 YYNGEE. The CDR3 DNA reads as TGTGCCAGCAGCACCCCCGGGACAGGGGTCTACGAGCAGTACTTC. Its translation: CASSTPGTGVYEQYF.

This chain joins TRBV7-3 and TRBJ2-1; 8 bases match TRBD2. V lost 5 bases to trimming and J lost 6 bases; unmatched junction nucleotides: 6. There are 14 residues in the CDR3. The germline gives CDR1 SGHTA, CDR2 FQGTGA. CDR3 nucleotides: TGTGCCAGCAGCCCTCAAGGGACTAGCAATGAGCAGTTCTTC. Protein product: CASSPQGTSNEQFF.

The CDR3 reads CATSRGLSEDIQYF. In DNA, the CDR3 is TGTGCCACCAGCAGAGGCCTATCTGAGGACATTCAGTACTTC. The rearrangement uses TRBV15 and TRBJ2-4; D gene unclear. The ends were cut back, 1 base at V and 8 bases at J, with 12 bases in the middle. Germline V gives CDR1 LNHNV, CDR2 YYDKDF (reference sequence). The CDR3 covers 14 residues.

The rearrangement links TRBV19 to TRBJ2-7; TRBD2 agrees at 8 bases. This CDR3 is built from 15 residues. V dropped 1 base and J dropped 4; count of bases not matched to a gene: 6. Germline V gene data show CDR1 as LNHDA and CDR2 as SQIVND (reference sequence). The CDR3 DNA reads TGTGCCAGTAGTATAGCGGGAGGGCCGCGATACGAGCAGTACTTC. Amino acid sequence: CASSIAGGPRYEQYF.

The rearrangement links TRBV7-9 to TRBJ2-7, with a weak D call TRBD1 (6 bases). In germline, CDR1 is SEHNR, CDR2 FQNEAQ (reference sequence). V was trimmed by 4 bases and J by 7 bases, leaving 11 bases between them. This CDR3 is built from 12 residues. The CDR3, as DNA: TGTGCCAGCAGCTCACAGGGATGGGAGCAGTACTTC. Translated, it gives CASSSQGWEQYF.

J is TRBJ2-3 and V is TRBV28, with 10 bases matching TRBD1. V dropped 3 bases and J dropped 7; count of bases not matched to a gene: 25. Germline V lookup: CDR1 MDHEN, CDR2 SYDVKM. This CDR3 spans 21 amino acids. The CDR3: CASSFPLTGTGVSVRGYTQYF. In nucleotides, the CDR3 is TGTGCCAGCAGTTTCCCCCTAACCGGGACAGGGGTATCTGTAAGGGGCTATACGCAGTATTTT.

The V call is TRBV2, the J call TRBJ1-4, with 8 bases identical to TRBD1. The CDR3 has 15 amino acids. With V trimmed by 5 bases and J by 8 bases, 10 bases remained unmatched. Germline V gene sequence: CDR1 SNHLY, CDR2 FYNNEI. CDR3 loop: CASSPPDRAAEKLFF. The CDR3 bases are TGTGCCAGCAGTCCGCCGGACAGGGCGGCCGAAAAACTGTTTTTT.

CDR3 amino acids: CASSLGREVYEQYF. CDR3 in DNA: TGTGCCAGCAGCTTAGGCCGAGAGGTCTACGAGCAGTACTTC. The J gene is TRBJ2-7, the V gene TRBV13; D unclear. The CDR3 has 14 amino acids. Between the trimmed V and J ends, which lost 0 bases and 3 bases, there was a span of 9 bases. Germline CDR1 and CDR2: PRHDT and FYEKMQ (reference sequence).

V gene TRBV19 combines with J gene TRBJ2-4, with TRBD1 matching 9 bases. The germline V gene encodes CDR1 LNHDA and CDR2 SQIVND (reference sequence). The CDR3 runs 17 residues. The V segment lost 4 bases and the J segment 3 bases; nucleotides outside the gene matches: 10. The CDR3 nucleotides are TGTGCCAGTAGTAGGGACAGGGTCGTTGGTGACAAAAACATTCAGTACTTC. Translation gives CASSRDRVVGDKNIQYF. The entire variable domain, with the rest obtained from reference TRBV19 and TRBJ2-4, is as follows: DGGITQSPKYLFRKEGQNVTLSCEQNLNHDAMYWYRQDPGQGLRLIYYSQIVNDFQKGDIAEGYSVSREKKESFPLTVTSAQKNPTAFYLCASSRDRVVGDKNIQYFGAGTRLSVL.

The chain joins TRBV24-1 to TRBJ2-7, with D possibly matching TRBD1 (5 bases). V was cut by 5 bases and J by 4 bases, with 11 bases left in between. CDR3 length: 13 amino acids. The germline V gene has CDR1 KGHDR and CDR2 SFDVKD. The CDR3: CATSVAGKYEQYF. The CDR3 DNA reads as TGTGCCACCAGTGTAGCAGGGAAATACGAGCAGTACTTC.

The chain couples TRBV18 to TRBJ2-7; perhaps TRBD1 as D (5 bases). This CDR3 contains 14 residues. V was trimmed by 2 bases and J by 1 base, leaving 9 bases between them. The germline V gene encodes CDR1 KGHSH and CDR2 LQKENI. The CDR3 loop reads CASSPTGQSYEQYF. CDR3 sequence (DNA): TGTGCCAGCTCACCAACCGGACAATCCTACGAGCAGTACTTC.

The gene calls are TRBV2 and TRBJ1-1; D unclear. Between the trimmed V and J ends, which lost 6 bases and 11 bases, there was a span of 13 bases. The CDR3 runs 11 residues. Per the germline V gene, CDR1 is SNHLY and CDR2 is FYNNEI. CDR3 amino acids: CASSRGPGAFF. The DNA of the CDR3 is TGTGCCAGCAGCCGAGGGCCCGGGGCTTTCTTT.

The chain couples TRBV29-1 to TRBJ2-1, with 8 positions matching TRBD1. This CDR3 has 15 amino acids. Germline V CDR1 and CDR2: SQVTM, ANQGSEA. The V segment lost 7 bases and the J segment 2 bases; nucleotides outside the gene matches: 10. The CDR3 is CSARIGGQAYNEQFF. The DNA for the CDR3 is TGCAGCGCCCGGATTGGGGGACAGGCCTACAATGAGCAGTTCTTC.

This clone has a single count. The V call is TRBV29-1, the J call TRBJ1-1, with no clear D. Germline V gene sequence: CDR1 SQVTM, CDR2 ANQGSEA. The length of the CDR3 is 14 residues. V gave up 5 bases and J gave up 6 bases, with 19 bases separating them. The CDR3: CSVISVLTVSEAFF. CDR3 nucleotide sequence: TGCAGCGTTATTAGCGTTCTAACGGTGTCTGAAGCTTTCTTT.

This clone was observed once. This chain connects TRBV11-2 to TRBJ2-3; D gene uncertain. V was pared by 1 base and J by 7 bases, with 9 bases between. This CDR3 spans 13 amino acids. From germline, CDR1 is SGHAT and CDR2 FQNNGV. CDR3 DNA: TGTGCCAGCAGCTTAGCAACGGGTCATACGCAGTATTTT. Its protein product is CASSLATGHTQYF.

The chain couples TRBV6-1 to TRBJ1-1; D remains unclear. Deletions cut 2 bases from V and 7 bases from J, with 11 bases between. This CDR3 has 13 amino acids. Germline values: CDR1 MNHNS, CDR2 SASEGT. The CDR3 is CASSEFTQSEAFF. CDR3 DNA: TGTGCCAGCAGTGAATTCACACAGAGTGAAGCTTTCTTT.

The chain employs TRBV19 and TRBJ2-1; a possible D gene is TRBD2 (6 bases). Germline assignment: CDR1 LNHDA and CDR2 SQIVND (reference sequence). V lost 0 bases, J lost 3 bases, and 12 bases lay in between. The CDR3 has 16 residues. The CDR3 reads CASSIDPGAVYNEQFF. For the CDR3, the DNA is TGTGCCAGTAGTATAGATCCGGGAGCGGTCTACAATGAGCAGTTCTTC.

V and J are TRBV25-1 and TRBJ1-2; D gene ambiguous. CDR1 and CDR2 (germline): MGHDK, SYGVNS. V lost 3 bases and J lost 8, with 7 bases in between. This CDR3 region has 11 residues. CDR3: CASSELEGYTF. CDR3 nucleotide sequence: TGTGCCAGCAGTGAGTTGGAGGGCTACACCTTC.

The rearrangement joins TRBV11-1 to TRBJ1-5; TRBD1 matches at 9 bases. CDR1 is SGHAT, CDR2 FQDESV, per germline (reference sequence). V dropped 5 bases and J dropped 4; count of bases not matched to a gene: 6. The CDR3 contains 15 residues. The CDR3 loop reads CASSAGQGYNQPQHF. CDR3 nucleotides: TGTGCCAGCAGCGCGGGACAGGGATATAATCAGCCCCAGCATTTT.

This clone was recorded a few times. The chain recombines TRBV6-2 or TRBV6-3 with TRBJ1-1, with D uncertain. Germline V CDR1 and CDR2: MNHEY, SVGEGT. V was trimmed by 4 bases and J by 0 bases, leaving 15 bases between them. This CDR3 is built from 16 residues. The CDR3 DNA reads TGTGCCAGCAGTTTCCCGCAGCTAGCCATGAACACTGAAGCTTTCTTT. Translating it yields CASSFPQLAMNTEAFF.

This rearrangement joins TRBV6-6 to TRBJ1-6; D perhaps matches TRBD1 (5 bases). The CDR3 length is 14 residues. CDR1 and CDR2 from the germline V gene are MNHNY and SVGAGI (reference sequence). The ends were cut back, 5 bases at V and 7 bases at J, with 12 bases in the middle. In DNA, the CDR3 is TGTGCCAGCAGTCGAAACGCAGGGAATTCACCCCTCCACTTT. This sequence encodes CASSRNAGNSPLHF.

This rearrangement joins TRBV5-1 to TRBJ2-1, with 11 nucleotides matching TRBD2. Trimming at V came to 0 bases and at J to 10 bases, leaving 6 bases not matched to a gene. This CDR3 contains 15 residues. Germline V gene sequence: CDR1 SGHRS, CDR2 YFSETQ. CDR3 sequence (DNA): TGCGCCAGCAGCTTGGGACTAGCGGGAAGGGTGGAGCAGTTCTTC. This sequence encodes CASSLGLAGRVEQFF.

The V gene is TRBV3-1 (or the pseudogene TRBV3-2), the J gene TRBJ2-7, with 9 bases identical to TRBD1. From germline, CDR1 is LGHDT and CDR2 YNNKEL (reference sequence). This CDR3 comprises 15 residues. The ends lost 0 bases at V and 3 bases at J; junction bases unmatched: 3. CDR3 sequence reads: CASSQDGQGIYEQYF. The CDR3 DNA reads as TGTGCCAGCAGCCAAGACGGACAGGGGATCTACGAGCAGTACTTC.